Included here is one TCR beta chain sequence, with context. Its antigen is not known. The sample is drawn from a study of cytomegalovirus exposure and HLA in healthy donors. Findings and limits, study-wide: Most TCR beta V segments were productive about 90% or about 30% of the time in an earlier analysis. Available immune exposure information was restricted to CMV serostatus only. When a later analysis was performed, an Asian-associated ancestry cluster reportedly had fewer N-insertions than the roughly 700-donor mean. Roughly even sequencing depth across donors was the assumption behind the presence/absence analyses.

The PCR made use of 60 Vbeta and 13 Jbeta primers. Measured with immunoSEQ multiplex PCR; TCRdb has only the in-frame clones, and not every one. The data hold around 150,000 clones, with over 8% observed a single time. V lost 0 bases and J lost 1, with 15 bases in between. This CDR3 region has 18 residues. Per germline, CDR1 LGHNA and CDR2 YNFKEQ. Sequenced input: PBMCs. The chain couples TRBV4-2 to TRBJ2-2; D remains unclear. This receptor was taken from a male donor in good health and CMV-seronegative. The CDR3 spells CASSQENPWRLNTGELFF. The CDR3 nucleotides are TGTGCCAGCAGCCAAGAGAATCCCTGGAGATTGAACACCGGGGAGCTGTTTTTT.